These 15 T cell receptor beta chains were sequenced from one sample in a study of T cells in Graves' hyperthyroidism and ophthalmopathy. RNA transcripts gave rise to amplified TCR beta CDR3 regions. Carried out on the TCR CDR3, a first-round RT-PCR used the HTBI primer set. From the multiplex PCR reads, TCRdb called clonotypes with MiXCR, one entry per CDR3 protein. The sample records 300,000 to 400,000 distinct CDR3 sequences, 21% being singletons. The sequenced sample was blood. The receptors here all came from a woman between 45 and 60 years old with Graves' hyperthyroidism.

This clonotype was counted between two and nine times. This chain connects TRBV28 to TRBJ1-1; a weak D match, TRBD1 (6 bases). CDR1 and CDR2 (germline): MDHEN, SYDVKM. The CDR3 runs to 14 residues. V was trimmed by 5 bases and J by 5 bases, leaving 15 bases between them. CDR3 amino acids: CASSPPARGTEAFF. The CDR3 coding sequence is TGTGCCAGCAGTCCCCCCGCAAGGGGGACTGAAGCTTTCTTT.

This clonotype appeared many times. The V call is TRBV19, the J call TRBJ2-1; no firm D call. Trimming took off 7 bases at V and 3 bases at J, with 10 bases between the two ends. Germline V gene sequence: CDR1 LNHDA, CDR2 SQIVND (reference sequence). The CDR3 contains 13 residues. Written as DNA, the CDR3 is TGTGCCAGTAAATCCAGCCACTACAATGAGCAGTTCTTC. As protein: CASKSSHYNEQFF.

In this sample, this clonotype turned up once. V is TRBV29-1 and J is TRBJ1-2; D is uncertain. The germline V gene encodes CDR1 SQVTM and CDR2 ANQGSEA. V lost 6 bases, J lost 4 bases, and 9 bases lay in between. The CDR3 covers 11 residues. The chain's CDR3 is CSVRTSYGYTF. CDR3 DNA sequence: TGCAGCGTGAGGACCTCCTATGGCTACACCTTC.

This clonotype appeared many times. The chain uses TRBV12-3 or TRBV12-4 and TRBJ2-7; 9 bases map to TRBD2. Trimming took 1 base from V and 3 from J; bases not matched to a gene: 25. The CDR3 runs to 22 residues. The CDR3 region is CASSLGPLGLALAGGNDYEQYF. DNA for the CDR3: TGTGCCAGCAGTTTAGGACCCTTAGGACTAGCGCTGGCGGGAGGGAACGACTACGAGCAGTACTTC.

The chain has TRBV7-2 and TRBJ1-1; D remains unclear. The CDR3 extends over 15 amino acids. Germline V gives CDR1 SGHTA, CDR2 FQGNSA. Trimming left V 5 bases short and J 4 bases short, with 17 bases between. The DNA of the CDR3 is TGTGCCAGCAGCCCCGGGCCCCCGGGCGGCACTGAAGCTTTCTTT. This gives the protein CASSPGPPGGTEAFF.

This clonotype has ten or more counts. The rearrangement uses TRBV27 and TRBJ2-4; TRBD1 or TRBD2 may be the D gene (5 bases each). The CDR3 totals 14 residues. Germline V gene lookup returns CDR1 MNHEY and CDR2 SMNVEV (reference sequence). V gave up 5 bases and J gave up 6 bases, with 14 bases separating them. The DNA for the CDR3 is TGTGCCAGCAGTCCGGGACGAACGCGAAACATTCAGTACTTC. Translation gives CASSPGRTRNIQYF.

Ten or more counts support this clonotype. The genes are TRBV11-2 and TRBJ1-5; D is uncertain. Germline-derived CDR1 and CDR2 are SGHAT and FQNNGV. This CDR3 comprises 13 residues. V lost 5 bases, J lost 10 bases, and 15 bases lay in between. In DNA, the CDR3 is TGTGCCAGCAGCATAAAGGTAGAAGCACCCCAGCATTTT. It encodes CASSIKVEAPQHF.

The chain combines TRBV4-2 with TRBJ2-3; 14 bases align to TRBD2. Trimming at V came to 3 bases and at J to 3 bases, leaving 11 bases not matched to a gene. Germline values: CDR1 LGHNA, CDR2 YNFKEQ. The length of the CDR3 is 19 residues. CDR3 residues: CASSHKEGTSGSSTDTQYF. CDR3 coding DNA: TGTGCCAGCAGCCATAAAGAGGGGACTAGCGGGAGTTCGACAGATACGCAGTATTTT.

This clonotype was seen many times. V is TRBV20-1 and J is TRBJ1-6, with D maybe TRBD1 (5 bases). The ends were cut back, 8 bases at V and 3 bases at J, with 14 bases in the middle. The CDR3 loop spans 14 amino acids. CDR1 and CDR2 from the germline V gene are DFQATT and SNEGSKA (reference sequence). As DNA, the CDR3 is TGCAGTAGCCTAGGACAAAACTATAATTCACCCCTCCACTTT. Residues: CSSLGQNYNSPLHF.

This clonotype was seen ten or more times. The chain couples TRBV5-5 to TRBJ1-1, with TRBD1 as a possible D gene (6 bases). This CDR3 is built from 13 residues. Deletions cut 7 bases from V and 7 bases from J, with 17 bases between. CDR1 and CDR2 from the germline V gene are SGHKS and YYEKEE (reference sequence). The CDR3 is CASQSGQRIEAFF. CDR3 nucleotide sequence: TGTGCCAGCCAGTCGGGACAAAGAATTGAAGCTTTCTTT. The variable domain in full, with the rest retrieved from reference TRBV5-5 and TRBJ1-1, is DAGVTQSPTHLIKTRGQQVTLRCSPISGHKSVSWYQQVLGQGPQFIFQYYEKEERGRGNFPDRFSARQFPNYSSELNVNALLLGDSALYLCASQSGQRIEAFFGQGTRLTVV.

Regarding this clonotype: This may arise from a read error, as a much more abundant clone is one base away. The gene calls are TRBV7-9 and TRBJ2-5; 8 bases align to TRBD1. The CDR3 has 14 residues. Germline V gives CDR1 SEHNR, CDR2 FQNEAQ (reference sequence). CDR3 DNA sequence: TGTGCCAGCAGCTCAAGACAGGGGCCGGAGACCCTGTACTTC. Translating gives CASSSRQGPETLYF.

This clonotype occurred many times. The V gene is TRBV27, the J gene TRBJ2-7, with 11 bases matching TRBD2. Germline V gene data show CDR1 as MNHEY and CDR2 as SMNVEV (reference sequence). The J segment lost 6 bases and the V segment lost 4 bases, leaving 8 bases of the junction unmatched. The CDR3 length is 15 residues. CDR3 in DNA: TGTGCCAGCAGTTCCAGGACTAGCGGGCCTTCCGAGCAGTACTTC. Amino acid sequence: CASSSRTSGPSEQYF.

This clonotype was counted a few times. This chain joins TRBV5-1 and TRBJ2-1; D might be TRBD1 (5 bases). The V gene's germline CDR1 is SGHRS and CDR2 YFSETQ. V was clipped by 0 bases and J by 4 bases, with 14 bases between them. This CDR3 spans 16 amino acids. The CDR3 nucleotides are TGCGCCAGCAGCTTGGACTTTGGGGCAGGGTACAATGAGCAGTTCTTC. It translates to CASSLDFGAGYNEQFF. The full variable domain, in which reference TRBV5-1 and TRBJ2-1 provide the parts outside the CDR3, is KAGVTQTPRYLIKTRGQQVTLSCSPISGHRSVSWYQQTPGQGLQFLFEYFSETQRNKGNFPGRFSGRQFSNSRSEMNVSTLELGDSALYLCASSLDFGAGYNEQFFGPGTRLTVL.

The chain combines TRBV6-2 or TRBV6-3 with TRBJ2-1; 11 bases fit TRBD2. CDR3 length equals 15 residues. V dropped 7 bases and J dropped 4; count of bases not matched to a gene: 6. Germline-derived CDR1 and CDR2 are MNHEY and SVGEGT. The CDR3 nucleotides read TGTGCCAGCACGGGACTAGCGGTATCTTACAATGAGCAGTTCTTC. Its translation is CASTGLAVSYNEQFF.

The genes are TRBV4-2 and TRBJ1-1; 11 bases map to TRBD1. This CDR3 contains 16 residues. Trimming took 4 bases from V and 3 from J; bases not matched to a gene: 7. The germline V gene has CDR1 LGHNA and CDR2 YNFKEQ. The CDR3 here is CASSRDPDRGHTEAFF. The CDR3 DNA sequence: TGTGCCAGCAGCCGGGACCCGGACAGGGGGCACACTGAAGCTTTCTTT.